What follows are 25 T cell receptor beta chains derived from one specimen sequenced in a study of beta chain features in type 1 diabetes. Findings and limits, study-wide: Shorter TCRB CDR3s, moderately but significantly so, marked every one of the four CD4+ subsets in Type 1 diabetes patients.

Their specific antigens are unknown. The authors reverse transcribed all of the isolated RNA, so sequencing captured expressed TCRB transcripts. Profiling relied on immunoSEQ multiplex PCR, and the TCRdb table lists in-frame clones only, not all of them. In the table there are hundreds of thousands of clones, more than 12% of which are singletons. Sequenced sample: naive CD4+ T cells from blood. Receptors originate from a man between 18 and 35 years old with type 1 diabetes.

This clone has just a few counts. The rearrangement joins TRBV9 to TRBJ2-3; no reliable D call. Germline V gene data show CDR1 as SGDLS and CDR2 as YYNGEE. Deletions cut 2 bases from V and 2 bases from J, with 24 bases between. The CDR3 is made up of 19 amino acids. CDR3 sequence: CASSVTARLEPTITDTQYF. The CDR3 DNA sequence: TGTGCCAGCAGCGTGACGGCCAGGTTGGAGCCAACCATCACAGATACGCAGTATTTT.

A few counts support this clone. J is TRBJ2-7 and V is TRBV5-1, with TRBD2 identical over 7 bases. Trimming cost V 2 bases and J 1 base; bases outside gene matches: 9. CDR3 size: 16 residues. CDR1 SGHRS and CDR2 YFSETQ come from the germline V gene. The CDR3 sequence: CASSFPRLATSYEQYF. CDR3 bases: TGCGCCAGCAGCTTCCCTCGACTAGCCACGTCCTACGAGCAGTACTTC.

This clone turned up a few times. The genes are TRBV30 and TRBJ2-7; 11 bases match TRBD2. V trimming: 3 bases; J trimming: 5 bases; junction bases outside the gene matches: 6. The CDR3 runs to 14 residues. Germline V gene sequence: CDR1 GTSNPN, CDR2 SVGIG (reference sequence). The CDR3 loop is CAWSGSGGADEQYF. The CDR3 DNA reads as TGTGCCTGGAGCGGTAGCGGGGGGGCGGACGAGCAGTACTTC.

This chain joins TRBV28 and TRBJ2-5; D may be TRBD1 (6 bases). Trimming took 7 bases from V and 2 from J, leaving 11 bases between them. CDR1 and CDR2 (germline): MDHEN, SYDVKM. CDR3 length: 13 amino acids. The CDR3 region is CASTDSLQETQYF. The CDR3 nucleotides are TGTGCCAGCACGGACAGTTTACAAGAGACCCAGTACTTC.

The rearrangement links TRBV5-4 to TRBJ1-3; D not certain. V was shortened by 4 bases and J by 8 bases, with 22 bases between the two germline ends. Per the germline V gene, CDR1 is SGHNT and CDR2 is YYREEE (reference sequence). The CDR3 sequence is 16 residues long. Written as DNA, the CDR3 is TGTGCCAGCAGCCCGGGAGGGATGTCCCGAGCGGACACCATATATTTT. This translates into CASSPGGMSRADTIYF.

CDR3 bases: TGTGCCAGCAGCCAGGACAGGGTGGGTCAGCCCCAGCATTTT. Translated: CASSQDRVGQPQHF. The rearrangement uses TRBV7-8 and TRBJ1-5, with 8 nucleotides matching TRBD1. The germline gives CDR1 SGHVS, CDR2 FQNEAQ. V lost 5 bases and J lost 6; bases outside the gene matches: 6. This CDR3 is 14 amino acids long.

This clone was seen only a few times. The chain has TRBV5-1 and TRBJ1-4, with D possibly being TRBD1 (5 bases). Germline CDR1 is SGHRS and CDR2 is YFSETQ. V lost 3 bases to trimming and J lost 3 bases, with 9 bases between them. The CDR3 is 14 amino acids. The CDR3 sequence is CASSSQGSNEKLFF. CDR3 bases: TGCGCCAGCAGCTCGCAGGGATCTAATGAAAAACTGTTTTTT.

The CDR3 loop is CASSQDAAGSSYEQYF. The CDR3 DNA follows: TGCGCCAGCAGCCAAGACGCGGCAGGGAGCTCCTACGAGCAGTACTTC. The chain has TRBV4-3 and TRBJ2-7; D is possibly TRBD1 or TRBD2 (5 bases each). With 0 bases removed from V and 0 bases from J, the gap between germline ends came to 12 bases. Germline CDR1 reads LGHNA; CDR2 reads YSLEER. The CDR3 is 16 residues long.

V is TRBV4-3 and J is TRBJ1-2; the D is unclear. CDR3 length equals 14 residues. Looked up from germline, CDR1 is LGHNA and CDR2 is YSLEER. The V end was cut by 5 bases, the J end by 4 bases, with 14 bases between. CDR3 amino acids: CASSESKPFYGYTF. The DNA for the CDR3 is TGCGCCAGCAGCGAAAGTAAGCCATTCTATGGCTACACCTTC.

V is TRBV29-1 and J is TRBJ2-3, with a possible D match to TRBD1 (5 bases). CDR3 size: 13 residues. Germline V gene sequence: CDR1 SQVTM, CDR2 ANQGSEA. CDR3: CSDRTGFTDTQYF. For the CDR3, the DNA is TGCAGTGACAGAACGGGTTTCACAGATACGCAGTATTTT.

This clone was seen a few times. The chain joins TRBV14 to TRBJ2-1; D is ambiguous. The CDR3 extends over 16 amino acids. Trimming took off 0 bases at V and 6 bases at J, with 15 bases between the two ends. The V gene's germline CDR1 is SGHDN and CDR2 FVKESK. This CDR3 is CASSQDRAVWPNEQFF. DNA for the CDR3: TGTGCCAGCAGCCAAGATCGGGCGGTATGGCCCAATGAGCAGTTCTTC. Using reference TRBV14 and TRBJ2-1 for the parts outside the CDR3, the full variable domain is EAGVTQFPSHSVIEKGQTVTLRCDPISGHDNLYWYRRVMGKEIKFLLHFVKESKQDESGMPNNRFLAERTGGTYSTLKVQPAELEDSGVYFCASSQDRAVWPNEQFFGPGTRLTVL.

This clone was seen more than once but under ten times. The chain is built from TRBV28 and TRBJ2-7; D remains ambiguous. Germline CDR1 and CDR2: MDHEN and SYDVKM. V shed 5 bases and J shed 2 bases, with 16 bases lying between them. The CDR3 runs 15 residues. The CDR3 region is CASSLTALRTYEQYF. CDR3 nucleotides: TGTGCCAGCAGTCTGACGGCCCTAAGAACCTACGAGCAGTACTTC.

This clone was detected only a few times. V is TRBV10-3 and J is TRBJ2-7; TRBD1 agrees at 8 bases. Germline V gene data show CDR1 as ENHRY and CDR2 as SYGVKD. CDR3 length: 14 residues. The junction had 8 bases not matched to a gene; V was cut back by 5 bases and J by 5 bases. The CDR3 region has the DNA TGTGCCATCAGTCCCAGGGGGCTCGATGACGAGCAGTACTTC. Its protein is CAISPRGLDDEQYF.

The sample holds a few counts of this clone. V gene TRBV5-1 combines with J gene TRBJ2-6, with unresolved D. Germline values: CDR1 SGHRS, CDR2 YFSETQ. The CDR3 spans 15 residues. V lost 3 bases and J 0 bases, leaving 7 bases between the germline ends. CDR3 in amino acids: CASSSHSSGANVLTF. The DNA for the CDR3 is TGCGCCAGCAGCTCACATAGCTCTGGGGCCAACGTCCTGACTTTC.

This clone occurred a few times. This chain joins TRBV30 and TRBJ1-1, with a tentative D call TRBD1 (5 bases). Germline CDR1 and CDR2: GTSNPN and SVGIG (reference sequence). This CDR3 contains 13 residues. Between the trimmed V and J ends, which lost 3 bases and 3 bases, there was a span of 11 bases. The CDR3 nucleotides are TGTGCCTGGAGAGGCAGGGTGGACACTGAAGCTTTCTTT. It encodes CAWRGRVDTEAFF.

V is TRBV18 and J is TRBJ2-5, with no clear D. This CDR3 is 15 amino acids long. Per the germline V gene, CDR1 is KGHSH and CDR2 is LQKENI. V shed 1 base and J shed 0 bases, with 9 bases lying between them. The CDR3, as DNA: TGTGCCAGCTCACCACTCGCGGCAAACCAAGAGACCCAGTACTTC. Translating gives CASSPLAANQETQYF. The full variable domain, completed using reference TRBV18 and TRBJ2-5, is NAGVMQNPRHLVRRRGQEARLRCSPMKGHSHVYWYRQLPEEGLKFMVYLQKENIIDESGMPKERFSAEFPKEGPSILRIQQVVRGDSAAYFCASSPLAANQETQYFGPGTRLLVL.

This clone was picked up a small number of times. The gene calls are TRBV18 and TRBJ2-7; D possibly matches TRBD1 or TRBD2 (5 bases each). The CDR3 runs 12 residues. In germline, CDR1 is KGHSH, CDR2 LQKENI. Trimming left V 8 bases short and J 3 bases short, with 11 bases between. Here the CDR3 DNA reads TGTGCCAGCCGTAGGGACGGCTACGAGCAGTACTTC. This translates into CASRRDGYEQYF.

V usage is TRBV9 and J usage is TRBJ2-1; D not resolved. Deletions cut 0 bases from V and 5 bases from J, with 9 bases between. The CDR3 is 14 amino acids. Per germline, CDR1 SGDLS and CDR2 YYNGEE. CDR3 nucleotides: TGTGCCAGCAGCGTAGCTTCTAAAGACAATGAGCAGTTCTTC. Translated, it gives CASSVASKDNEQFF.

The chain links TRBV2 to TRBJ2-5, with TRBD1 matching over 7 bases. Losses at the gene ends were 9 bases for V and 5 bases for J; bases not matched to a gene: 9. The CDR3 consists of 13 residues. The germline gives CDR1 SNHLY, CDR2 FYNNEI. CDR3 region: CASRSGGWETQYF. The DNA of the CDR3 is TGTGCCAGTCGGTCAGGGGGATGGGAGACCCAGTACTTC.

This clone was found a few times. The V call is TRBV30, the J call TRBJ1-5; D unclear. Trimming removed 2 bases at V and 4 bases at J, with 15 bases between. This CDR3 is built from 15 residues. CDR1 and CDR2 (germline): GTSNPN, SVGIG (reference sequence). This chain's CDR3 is CAWSPPGRFNQPQHF. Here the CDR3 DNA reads TGTGCCTGGAGTCCCCCGGGAAGGTTTAATCAGCCCCAGCATTTT.

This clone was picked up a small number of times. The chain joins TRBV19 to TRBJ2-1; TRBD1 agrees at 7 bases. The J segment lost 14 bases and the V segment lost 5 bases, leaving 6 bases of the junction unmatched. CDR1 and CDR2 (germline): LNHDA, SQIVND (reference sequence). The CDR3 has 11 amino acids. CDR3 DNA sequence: TGTGCCAGTAGTGCCGGGACAGCTGAGTTCTTC. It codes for CASSAGTAEFF.

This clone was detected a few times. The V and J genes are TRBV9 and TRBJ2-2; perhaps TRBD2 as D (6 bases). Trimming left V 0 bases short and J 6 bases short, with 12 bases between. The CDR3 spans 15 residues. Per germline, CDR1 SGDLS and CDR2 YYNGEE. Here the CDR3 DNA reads TGTGCCAGCAGCGTAGTTGGAGGGTTGGCCGGGGAGCTGTTTTTT. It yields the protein CASSVVGGLAGELFF.

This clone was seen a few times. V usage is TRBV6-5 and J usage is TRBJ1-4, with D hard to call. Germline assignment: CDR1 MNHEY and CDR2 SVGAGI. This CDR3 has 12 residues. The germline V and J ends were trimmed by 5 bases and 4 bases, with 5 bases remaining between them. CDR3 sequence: CASSRGNEKLFF. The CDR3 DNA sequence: TGTGCCAGCAGTCGGGGTAATGAAAAACTGTTTTTT.

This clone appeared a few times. CDR3 in amino acids: CASSLTQRGQPQHF. CDR3 coding DNA: TGTGCCAGCAGCTTGACGCAGCGTGGTCAGCCCCAGCATTTT. The chain carries TRBV7-2 and TRBJ1-5; D not resolved. Trimming stripped 3 bases from V and 6 bases from J, with 12 bases between. The germline V gene encodes CDR1 SGHTA and CDR2 FQGNSA. The CDR3 spans 14 residues.

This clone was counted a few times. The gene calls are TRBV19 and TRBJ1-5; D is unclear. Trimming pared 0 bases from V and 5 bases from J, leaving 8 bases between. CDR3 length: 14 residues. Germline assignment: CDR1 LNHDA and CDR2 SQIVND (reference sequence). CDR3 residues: CASSIEGFYQPQHF. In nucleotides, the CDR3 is TGTGCCAGTAGTATAGAAGGGTTCTATCAGCCCCAGCATTTT.